The rows below give T cell receptor beta chains drawn from one sample of a study of cytomegalovirus exposure and HLA in healthy donors. Assay used: immunoSEQ multiplex PCR; TCRdb lists only in-frame clones, some missing. Counted here are a few hundred thousand clones, almost 90% occurring once; the ten biggest clones make up more than 0.35%. Material: PBMCs. The source of these receptors is a woman aged 18 to 35 in good health and CMV-seronegative. The CDR3 runs from the conserved cysteine through the conserved F or W. The D gene is left open where the match is weak. For some rows the clone size is stated as once, few or many, or as a class when expanded; others skip it.

v_call	d_call	clone_size	j_call	cdr3_aa	cdr3_nt
TRBV28	NA	NA	TRBJ2-7	CASSFFRGSYEQYF	TGTGCCAGCAGTTTCTTCAGGGGATCCTACGAGCAGTACTTC
TRBV7-2	NA	NA	TRBJ1-2	CASSLALEYNYGYTF	TGTGCCAGCAGCTTAGCGCTAGAGTATAACTATGGCTACACCTTC
TRBV11-3	NA	NA	TRBJ2-5	CASSLGAGFGQETQYF	TGTGCCAGCAGCTTAGGGGCAGGGTTTGGGCAAGAGACCCAGTACTTC
TRBV15	NA	few	TRBJ1-1	CATSAQVTEAFF	TGTGCCACCAGCGCACAGGTCACTGAAGCTTTCTTT
TRBV5-1	NA	NA	TRBJ2-1	CASSYAGSPGSPEQFF	TGCGCCAGCAGCTACGCCGGGTCCCCCGGTAGTCCTGAGCAGTTCTTC
TRBV6-5	TRBD1	NA	TRBJ2-1	CASSYSEDRGGNEQFF	TGTGCCAGCAGTTACTCCGAAGACAGGGGCGGCAATGAGCAGTTCTTC
TRBV28	NA	NA	TRBJ2-7	CASSSAGSDEQYF	TGTGCCAGCAGTTCCGCGGGGTCTGACGAGCAGTACTTC
TRBV10-1	NA	NA	TRBJ2-1	CASSGNYNEQFF	TGCGCCAGCAGTGGTAACTACAATGAGCAGTTCTTC
TRBV2	NA	NA	TRBJ1-1	CASSDPQGIEAFF	TGTGCCAGCAGTGACCCGCAGGGCATTGAAGCTTTCTTT
TRBV5-1	TRBD2	NA	TRBJ2-2	CASSTTSGGAANTGELFF	TGCGCCAGCAGCACGACTAGCGGGGGGGCCGCGAACACCGGGGAGCTGTTTTTT
TRBV7-3	TRBD2	NA	TRBJ2-3	CASSSLAGTQYF	TGTGCCAGCAGCTCGCTAGCGGGGACGCAGTATTTT
TRBV7-9	NA	NA	TRBJ2-1	CASSSHPSVSYNEQFF	TGTGCCAGCAGCTCCCACCCTAGCGTTTCCTACAATGAGCAGTTCTTC
TRBV11-1	NA	NA	TRBJ1-1	CASRDILSTEAFF	TGTGCCAGCCGGGACATCCTTAGCACTGAAGCTTTCTTT
TRBV30	TRBD1	NA	TRBJ1-1	CAWSIGQADTEAFF	TGTGCCTGGAGCATCGGACAGGCGGACACTGAAGCTTTCTTT
TRBV4-3	TRBD2	NA	TRBJ2-5	CASSHQRGTQETQYF	TGCGCCAGCAGCCACCAGCGGGGGACCCAAGAGACCCAGTACTTC
TRBV6-5	TRBD1	NA	TRBJ1-3	CASSPQGASGNTIYF	TGTGCCAGCAGCCCACAGGGGGCGTCTGGAAACACCATATATTTT
TRBV27	NA	NA	TRBJ2-5	CASSSLSGGVLQETQYF	TGTGCCAGCAGTTCGCTCTCCGGCGGGGTACTCCAAGAGACCCAGTACTTC
TRBV6-1	TRBD1	few	TRBJ1-2	CASGQAGYTF	TGTGCCAGTGGACAGGCGGGCTACACCTTC
TRBV7-8	NA	NA	TRBJ1-2	CASSLGIQGLSANYGYTF	TGTGCCAGCAGCTTAGGGATACAGGGATTGTCGGCCAACTATGGCTACACCTTC
TRBV4-1	NA	NA	TRBJ2-5	CASSQVFSEQETQYF	TGCGCCAGCAGCCAAGTCTTCTCAGAACAAGAGACCCAGTACTTC
TRBV27	TRBD1	NA	TRBJ1-4	CASSGDRGSEKLFF	TGTGCCAGCAGCGGGGACAGGGGAAGCGAAAAACTGTTTTTT
TRBV28	TRBD2	NA	TRBJ2-1	CASVGPGGGSEFF	TGTGCCAGCGTCGGCCCGGGAGGGGGTTCGGAGTTCTTC
TRBV30	TRBD1	NA	TRBJ2-2	CAWGGQGGTGELFF	TGTGCCTGGGGGGGACAGGGCGGCACCGGGGAGCTGTTTTTT
TRBV7-3	NA	NA	TRBJ1-6	CASSLSPPGDYNSPLHF	TGTGCCAGCAGCTTATCCCCCCCAGGGGATTATAATTCACCCCTCCACTTT
TRBV6-5	TRBD1	NA	TRBJ1-2	CASSYKGAPLYGYTF	TGTGCCAGCAGTTACAAGGGGGCCCCGCTATACGGCTACACCTTC
TRBV5-6	NA	NA	TRBJ2-2	CASSWRTDTGELFF	TGTGCCAGCAGCTGGAGGACAGACACCGGGGAGCTGTTTTTT
TRBV2	TRBD1	NA	TRBJ2-7	CASRPGQWRSYEQYF	TGTGCCAGCAGACCGGGACAGTGGAGGTCCTACGAGCAGTACTTC
TRBV11-2	TRBD2	NA	TRBJ2-1	CASRRGVDNEQFF	TGTGCCAGCAGACGGGGGGTGGACAATGAGCAGTTCTTC
TRBV4-3	NA	NA	TRBJ2-5	CASSQAQAGGTETQYF	TGCGCCAGCAGCCAAGCCCAGGCAGGGGGGACAGAGACCCAGTACTTC
TRBV5-6	TRBD2	NA	TRBJ2-7	CASSLAGLAGYTYEQYF	TGTGCCAGCAGCTTGGCCGGGCTAGCGGGGTACACCTACGAGCAGTACTTC
TRBV20-1	NA	NA	TRBJ1-4	CSALQGSSAFF	TGCAGTGCACTACAGGGTTCCTCAGCGTTTTTT
TRBV5-4	NA	NA	TRBJ2-1	CASRETGSPEQFF	TGTGCCAGCAGGGAGACAGGTAGTCCTGAGCAGTTCTTC
TRBV6-5	TRBD1	once	TRBJ1-5	CASSYRGPGQPQHF	TGTGCCAGCAGTTACAGGGGGCCTGGTCAGCCCCAGCATTTT
TRBV6-5	TRBD1	NA	TRBJ2-2	CASSFRGPVGELFF	TGTGCCAGCAGTTTTAGGGGGCCGGTCGGGGAGCTGTTTTTT
TRBV19	NA	NA	TRBJ1-5	CASSIARDIEPQHF	TGTGCCAGTAGTATAGCCAGGGACATCGAACCCCAGCATTTT
TRBV7-2	TRBD2	NA	TRBJ2-3	CASSLKRQLAGIADTQYF	TGTGCCAGCAGCTTGAAGCGCCAACTAGCGGGCATCGCAGATACGCAGTATTTT
TRBV11-2	TRBD2	NA	TRBJ2-5	CASSFWSGGDETQYF	TGTGCCAGCAGCTTCTGGAGCGGGGGGGACGAGACCCAGTACTTC
TRBV4-2	TRBD2	NA	TRBJ2-1	CASSQEVGLAGGEQFF	TGTGCCAGCAGCCAAGAAGTTGGACTAGCGGGGGGTGAGCAGTTCTTC
TRBV27	NA	once	TRBJ1-4	CASRQFASGPEKLFF	TGTGCCAGCAGACAGTTTGCGTCAGGGCCGGAAAAACTGTTTTTT
TRBV19	NA	NA	TRBJ2-3	CASSIDPDTDTQYF	TGTGCCAGTAGTATAGACCCAGACACAGATACGCAGTATTTT